These T cell receptor beta chains were read from a single sample in a study of cytomegalovirus exposure and HLA in healthy donors. TCRdb's table, derived via immunoSEQ multiplex PCR, lists solely in-frame clones and lacks some. The sample records some 100,000 clones, roughly 77% being singletons. The sample consisted of PBMCs. These TCRs come from a man aged 50-60 years in good health and CMV-seropositive. CDR3s include the opening cysteine and the closing phenylalanine or tryptophan. Fields, in order: V gene, CDR3 protein.

V: TRBV5-1; CDR3: CASSRQGAEEQFF
V: TRBV11-1; CDR3: CASGPGQGAYEQYF
V: TRBV30; CDR3: CAWSVQGAQTEAFF
V: TRBV30; CDR3: CAWSASPGFTAFF
V: TRBV6-5; CDR3: CASSPSQTYEQYF
V: TRBV5-4; CDR3: CASGRGRTEAFF
V: TRBV30; CDR3: CAWSVSDRWNTEAFF
V: TRBV27; CDR3: CASRATGGRNTIYF
V: TRBV28; CDR3: CASSFTGTGPAQPQHF
V: TRBV6-1; CDR3: CASSEAGDLQETQYF
V: TRBV5-1; CDR3: CASSLGLDKGTGTGELFF
V: TRBV30; CDR3: CAWSVPGGFANYGYTF
V: TRBV14; CDR3: CASSPTGNTEAFF
V: TRBV18; CDR3: CASSTRQGTDTQYF
V: TRBV10-3; CDR3: CAISGQLNEKLFF
V: TRBV5-1; CDR3: CASSPGPGEKLFF